This T cell receptor beta chain was observed in a study of OX40 agonist ivuxolimab in advanced cancers. Study information: Three patients, one with hepatocellular carcinoma and two with cutaneous melanoma, responded partially.

Trimming left V 6 bases short and J 0 bases short, with 6 bases between. In germline, CDR1 is MDHEN, CDR2 SYDVKM. CDR3 length equals 12 residues. Clones were read by immunoSEQ multiplex PCR, and TCRdb kept only the in-frame ones, dropping some. The data show 73,000 or so clones, with 86% seen just once and less than 0.8% held by the top ten. This receptor was obtained from an adult with an advanced solid tumor such as melanoma, head and neck, liver or kidney cancer. Sequenced here: CD4+ or CD8+ T cells sorted from blood, sampled in a trial of the OX40 agonist ivuxolimab. The chain couples TRBV28 to TRBJ2-7; no clear D. The CDR3 is CASRRYSYEQYF. The DNA of the CDR3 is TGTGCCAGCAGACGGTACTCCTACGAGCAGTACTTC. Combining the CDR3 with reference TRBV28 and TRBJ2-7 gives the whole variable domain DVKVTQSSRYLVKRTGEKVFLECVQDMDHENMFWYRQDPGLGLRLIYFSYDVKMKEKGDIPEGYSVSREKKERFSLILESASTNQTSMYLCASRRYSYEQYFGPGTRLTVT.